This TCR beta chain was observed in a study of shared clonotypes between healthy human individuals. Findings and caveats of the study: The study found roughly 5.3% of naive CD4 clonotypes shared across several donors.

Data came from immunoSEQ multiplex PCR; TCRdb stores just in-frame clones and leaves some out. The data contain about 380,000 clones, around 96% of them singletons. Combining CD45RO+ cells with CCR7-negative CD45RA+ TemRA cells gave CD8 memory. Worth noting for this clone: Its antigen remains unknown.

CDR3 size: 14 residues. V dropped 6 bases and J dropped 9; count of bases not matched to a gene: 13. Germline CDR1 and CDR2: MNHNY and SVGAGI (reference sequence). Sequenced: memory CD8+ T cells sorted from blood. As to subset: CD45RO+ cells pooled with CCR7-negative TemRA cells. This clonotype was sampled from a man aged 30 to 45 in good health. V is TRBV6-6 and J is TRBJ2-7, with 8 positions matching TRBD1. CDR3 loop: CASSFQDRAPGQYF. CDR3 DNA: TGTGCCAGCAGCTTTCAGGACAGGGCCCCCGGGCAGTACTTC.